This T cell receptor beta chain appears in the sequencing data of a study of blood T cells in healthy people across ages. Study-wide points: A roughly linear fall in TCR beta diversity per million T cells was seen with increasing age.

Together with a sample-barcoded 5' primer, a J-beta primer mix was included in a second PCR lasting about 7 to 11 cycles. A template-switch adaptor that had 12 random nucleotides put a tag on each cDNA molecule. TCRdb ran MiXCR on the 5' RACE reads and lists one entry per CDR3 protein. In the table there are hundreds of thousands of distinct CDR3 sequences, over 45% of which are singletons. Those donating, healthy Caucasian individuals from Russia, were aged 6 to 90. Comments on this clonotype: The antigen is undetermined.

CDR1 and CDR2 from the germline V gene are SGHTA and FQGNSA. This CDR3 has 14 residues. The TCR sequence derives from a man aged 30-40 years in good health. Sequenced material: blood. This chain uses TRBV7-2 with TRBJ2-7, with D perhaps matching TRBD1 (7 bases). The closer fit of TRBJ2-5 to the DNA end suggests the J call may be wrong. The CDR3 reads CASSFGGGRQTQYF. CDR3 nucleotides: TGTGCCAGCAGCTTCGGAGGGGGCCGACAGACCCAGTACTTC.